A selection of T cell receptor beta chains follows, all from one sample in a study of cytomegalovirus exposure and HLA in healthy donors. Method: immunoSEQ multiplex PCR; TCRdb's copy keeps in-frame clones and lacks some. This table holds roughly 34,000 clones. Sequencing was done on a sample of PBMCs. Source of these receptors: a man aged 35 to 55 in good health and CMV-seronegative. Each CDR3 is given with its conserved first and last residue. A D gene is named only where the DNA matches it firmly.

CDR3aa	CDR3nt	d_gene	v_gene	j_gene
CASRVAGTYEQYF	TGTGCCAGTCGAGTAGCGGGAACCTACGAGCAGTACTTC	TRBD2	TRBV27	TRBJ2-7
CSVRPGEANTEAFF	TGCAGCGTACGCCCCGGGGAGGCGAACACTGAAGCTTTCTTT	-	TRBV29-1	TRBJ1-1
CASSMPGLAGGGETQYF	TGTGCCAGTAGTATGCCCGGACTAGCGGGAGGGGGAGAGACCCAGTACTTC	TRBD2	TRBV19	TRBJ2-5
CASSQSGTSGSYEQYF	TGCGCCAGCAGCCAATCCGGGACTAGCGGCTCCTACGAGCAGTACTTC	TRBD2	TRBV4-3	TRBJ2-7
CAIRPGTGLNTEAFF	TGTGCCATCCGTCCCGGGACAGGGCTGAACACTGAAGCTTTCTTT	TRBD1	TRBV10-3	TRBJ1-1
CASSHRLSTEAFF	TGTGCCAGCAGCCACAGGTTAAGCACTGAAGCTTTCTTT	-	TRBV14	TRBJ1-1
CASSDSSGGTDTQYF	TGTGCCAGCAGTGATTCAAGCGGAGGCACAGATACGCAGTATTTT	-	TRBV6-4	TRBJ2-3
CASSGPGQAGNTIYF	TGTGCCAGTAGCGGACCGGGACAGGCGGGAAACACCATATATTTT	TRBD1	TRBV19	TRBJ1-3
CSSGEGSGAFF	TGCAGCTCCGGGGAGGGGTCGGGAGCTTTCTTT	-	TRBV29-1	TRBJ1-1
CASSPPDEAGGNTGELFF	TGTGCCAGCTCACCACCGGACGAGGCAGGGGGGAACACCGGGGAGCTGTTTTTT	TRBD1	TRBV18	TRBJ2-2
CASTKTGTPYNEQFF	TGTGCCAGCACCAAAACCGGGACTCCGTACAATGAGCAGTTCTTC	-	TRBV9	TRBJ2-1
CASSLREPGNTIYF	TGTGCCAGCAGCTTAAGGGAGCCCGGAAACACCATATATTTT	-	TRBV7-9	TRBJ1-3
CASSERGGGNTIYF	TGTGCCAGCAGTGAACGAGGGGGAGGAAACACCATATATTTT	-	TRBV2	TRBJ1-3
CASSLANPLGNEQFF	TGTGCCAGTAGTTTGGCCAACCCGCTCGGGAATGAGCAGTTCTTC	-	TRBV19	TRBJ2-1
CASSERQISDNEQFF	TGTGCCAGCAGCGAGAGACAGATCTCCGACAATGAGCAGTTCTTC	-	TRBV2	TRBJ2-1
CASSQARQGISYEQYF	TGCGCCAGCAGCCAAGCCCGACAGGGGATCTCCTACGAGCAGTACTTC	TRBD1	TRBV4-3	TRBJ2-7
CASSLQGSDEKLFF	TGTGCCAGCAGCTTACAGGGATCGGATGAAAAACTGTTTTTT	-	TRBV5-6	TRBJ1-4
CASSQGGYGYTF	TGTGCCAGCAGCCAAGGCGGCTATGGCTACACCTTC	-	TRBV14	TRBJ1-2
CASSFSSTSTPYEQYF	TGTGCCAGCAGCTTTTCCTCTACTAGTACCCCTTACGAGCAGTACTTC	-	TRBV7-9	TRBJ2-7
CASSQGQFRTSVNTGELFF	TGCGCCAGCAGCCAAGGGCAATTTCGGACTAGCGTAAACACCGGGGAGCTGTTTTTT	TRBD2	TRBV4-1	TRBJ2-2
CSVDGASGSSVGTGELFF	TGCAGCGTTGATGGGGCTAGCGGGAGTTCAGTCGGCACCGGGGAGCTGTTTTTT	TRBD2	TRBV29-1	TRBJ2-2
CASTENGGSYEQYF	TGTGCCAGCACCGAAAACGGCGGTTCCTACGAGCAGTACTTC	-	TRBV7-9	TRBJ2-7
CASSGPTGNTEAFF	TGTGCCAGCAGTGGGCCGACGGGGAACACTGAAGCTTTCTTT	-	TRBV6-1	TRBJ1-1
CASSPTGTAIKETQYF	TGTGCCAGCAGCCCAACCGGGACAGCGATAAAAGAGACCCAGTACTTC	TRBD1	TRBV9	TRBJ2-5
CASSPGTSGRETQYF	TGTGCCAGCAGCCCCGGGACTAGCGGGAGGGAGACCCAGTACTTC	TRBD2	TRBV14	TRBJ2-5
CASSLAVDGGTDTQYF	TGTGCCAGCAGCTTGGCGGTCGACGGGGGCACAGATACGCAGTATTTT	-	TRBV5-4	TRBJ2-3
CASSLETQYF	TGTGCCAGCAGTCTGGAGACCCAGTACTTC	-	TRBV25-1	TRBJ2-5
CASSLGAVETQYF	TGCGCCAGCAGCTTAGGGGCTGTCGAGACCCAGTACTTC	-	TRBV5-1	TRBJ2-5
CASSLIQGMSGYTF	TGTGCCAGCTCACTCATACAGGGGATGAGCGGCTACACCTTC	TRBD1	TRBV18	TRBJ1-2
CASSEGQGPTDTQYF	TGCGCCAGCAGCGAAGGACAGGGCCCCACAGATACGCAGTATTTT	TRBD1	TRBV5-1	TRBJ2-3
CASSETGLAGADTQYF	TGTGCCAGCAGTGAAACGGGACTAGCGGGAGCAGATACGCAGTATTTT	TRBD2	TRBV6-4	TRBJ2-3